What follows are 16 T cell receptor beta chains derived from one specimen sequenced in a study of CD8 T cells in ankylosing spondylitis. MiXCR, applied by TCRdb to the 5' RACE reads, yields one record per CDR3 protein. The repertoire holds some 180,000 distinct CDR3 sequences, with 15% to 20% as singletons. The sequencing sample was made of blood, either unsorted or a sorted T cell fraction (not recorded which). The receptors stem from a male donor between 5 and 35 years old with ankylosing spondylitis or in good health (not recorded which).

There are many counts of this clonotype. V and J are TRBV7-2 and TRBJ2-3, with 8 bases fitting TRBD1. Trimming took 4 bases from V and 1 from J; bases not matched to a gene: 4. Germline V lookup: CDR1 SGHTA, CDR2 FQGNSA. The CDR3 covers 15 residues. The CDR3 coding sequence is TGTGCCAGCAGCTACGGACAGGGAGGCACAGATACGCAGTATTTT. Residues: CASSYGQGGTDTQYF.

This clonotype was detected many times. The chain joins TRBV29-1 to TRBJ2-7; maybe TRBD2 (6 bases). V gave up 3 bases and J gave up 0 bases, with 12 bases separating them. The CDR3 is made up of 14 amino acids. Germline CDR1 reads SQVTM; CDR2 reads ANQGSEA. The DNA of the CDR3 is TGCAGCGTTGAGAGTATGGGGGGCTCCTACGAGCAGTACTTC. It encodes CSVESMGGSYEQYF.

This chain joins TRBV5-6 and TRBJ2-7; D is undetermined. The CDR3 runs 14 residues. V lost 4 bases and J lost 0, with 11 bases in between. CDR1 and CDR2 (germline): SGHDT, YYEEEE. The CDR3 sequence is CASSPAANSYEQYV. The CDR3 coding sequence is TGTGCCAGCAGCCCTGCGGCCAACTCCTACGAGCAGTACGTC.

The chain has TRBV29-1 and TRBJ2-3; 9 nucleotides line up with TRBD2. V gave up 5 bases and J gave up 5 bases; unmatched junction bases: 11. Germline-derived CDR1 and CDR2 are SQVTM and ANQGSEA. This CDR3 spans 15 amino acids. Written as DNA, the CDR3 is TGCAGCGTTCTCCTGGCCGCGGGAGGGCTAGATACGCAGTATTTT. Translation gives CSVLLAAGGLDTQYF.

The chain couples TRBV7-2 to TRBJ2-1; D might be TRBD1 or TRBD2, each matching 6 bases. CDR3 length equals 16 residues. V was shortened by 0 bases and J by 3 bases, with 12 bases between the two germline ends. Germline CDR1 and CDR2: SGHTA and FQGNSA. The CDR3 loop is CASSLATGAVYNEQFF. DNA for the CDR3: TGTGCCAGCAGCTTAGCCACGGGGGCGGTCTACAATGAGCAGTTCTTC.

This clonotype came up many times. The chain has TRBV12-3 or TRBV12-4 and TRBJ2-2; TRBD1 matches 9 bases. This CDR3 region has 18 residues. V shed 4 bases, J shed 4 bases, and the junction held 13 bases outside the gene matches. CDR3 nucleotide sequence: TGTGCCAGCAGTTCCCTTACCCTCGGGACAGGGCCCACCGGGGAGCTGTTTTTT. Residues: CASSSLTLGTGPTGELFF.

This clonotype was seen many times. The DNA for the CDR3 is TGTGCCAGCAGTCCTACAGGGGAGACCCAGTACTTC. It codes for CASSPTGETQYF. The chain joins TRBV6-5 to TRBJ2-5; a possible D gene is TRBD1 (6 bases). The germline CDR1 and CDR2 sequences are MNHEY and SVGAGI. The CDR3 has 12 amino acids. The V end lost 5 bases, the J end lost 5 bases, and 9 bases lay between the germline ends.

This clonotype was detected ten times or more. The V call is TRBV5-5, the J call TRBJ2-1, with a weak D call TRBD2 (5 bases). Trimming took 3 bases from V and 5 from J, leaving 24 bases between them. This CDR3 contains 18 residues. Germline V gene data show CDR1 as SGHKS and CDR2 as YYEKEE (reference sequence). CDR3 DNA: TGTGCCAGCAGCTGGGGTAGGGAGAGAGAGGCGACCCACAATGAGCAGTTCTTC. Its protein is CASSWGREREATHNEQFF.

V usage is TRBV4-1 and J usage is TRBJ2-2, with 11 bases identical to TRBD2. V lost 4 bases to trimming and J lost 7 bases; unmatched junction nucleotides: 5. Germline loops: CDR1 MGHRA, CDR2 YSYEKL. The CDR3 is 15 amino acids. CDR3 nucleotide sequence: TGCGCCAGCAGCCGGCCACTAGCGGGAGACGGGGAGCTGTTTTTT. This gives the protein CASSRPLAGDGELFF.

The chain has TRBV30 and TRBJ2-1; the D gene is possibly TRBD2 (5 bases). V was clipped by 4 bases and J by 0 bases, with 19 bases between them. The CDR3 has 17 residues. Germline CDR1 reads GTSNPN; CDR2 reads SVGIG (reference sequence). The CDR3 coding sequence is TGTGCCTGGAAGTCCGGGATAACCCAATTCTCCTACAATGAGCAGTTCTTC. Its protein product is CAWKSGITQFSYNEQFF.

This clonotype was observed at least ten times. Written as DNA, the CDR3 is TGCAGCGTTGCGAGGTCTGGAGCTGAAAAACTGTTTTTT. This sequence encodes CSVARSGAEKLFF. This rearrangement joins TRBV29-1 to TRBJ1-4; D remains unclear. CDR3 length: 13 residues. Germline V gene sequence: CDR1 SQVTM, CDR2 ANQGSEA. V lost 4 bases to trimming and J lost 7 bases, with 13 bases between them.

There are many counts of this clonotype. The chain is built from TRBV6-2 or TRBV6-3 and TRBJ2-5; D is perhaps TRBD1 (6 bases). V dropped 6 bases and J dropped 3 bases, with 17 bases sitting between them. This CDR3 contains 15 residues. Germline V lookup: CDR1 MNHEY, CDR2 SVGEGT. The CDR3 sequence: CASRPQGLGEETQYF. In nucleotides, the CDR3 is TGTGCCAGCAGGCCACAGGGTCTTGGGGAAGAGACCCAGTACTTC.

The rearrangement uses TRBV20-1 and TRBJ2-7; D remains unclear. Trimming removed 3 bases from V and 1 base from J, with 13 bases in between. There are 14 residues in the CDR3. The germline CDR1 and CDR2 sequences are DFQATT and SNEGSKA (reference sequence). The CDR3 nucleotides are TGCAGTGCTAGTAAGGGCGCCGCGTCCTACGAGCAGTACTTC. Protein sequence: CSASKGAASYEQYF.

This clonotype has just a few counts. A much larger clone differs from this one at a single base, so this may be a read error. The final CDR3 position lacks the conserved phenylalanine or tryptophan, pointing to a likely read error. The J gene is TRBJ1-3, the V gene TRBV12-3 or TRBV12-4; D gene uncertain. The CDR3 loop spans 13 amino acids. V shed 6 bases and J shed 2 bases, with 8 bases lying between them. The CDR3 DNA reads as TGTGCCAGCAGGCTGCCGGCTGGAAACACCATATATATT. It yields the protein CASRLPAGNTIYI.

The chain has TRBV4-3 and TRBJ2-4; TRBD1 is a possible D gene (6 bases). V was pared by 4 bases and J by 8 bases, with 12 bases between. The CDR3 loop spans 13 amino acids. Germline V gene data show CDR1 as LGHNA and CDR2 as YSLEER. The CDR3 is CASSPGSGDIQYF. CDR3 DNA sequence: TGCGCCAGCAGCCCGGGATCAGGGGACATTCAGTACTTC.

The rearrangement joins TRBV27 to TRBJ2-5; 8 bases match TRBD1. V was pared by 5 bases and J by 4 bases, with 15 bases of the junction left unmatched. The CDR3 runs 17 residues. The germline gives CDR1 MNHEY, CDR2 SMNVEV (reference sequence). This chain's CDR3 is CASSTRVRTGQVETQYF. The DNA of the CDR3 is TGTGCCAGCAGTACCAGAGTTCGGACAGGGCAGGTAGAGACCCAGTACTTC.